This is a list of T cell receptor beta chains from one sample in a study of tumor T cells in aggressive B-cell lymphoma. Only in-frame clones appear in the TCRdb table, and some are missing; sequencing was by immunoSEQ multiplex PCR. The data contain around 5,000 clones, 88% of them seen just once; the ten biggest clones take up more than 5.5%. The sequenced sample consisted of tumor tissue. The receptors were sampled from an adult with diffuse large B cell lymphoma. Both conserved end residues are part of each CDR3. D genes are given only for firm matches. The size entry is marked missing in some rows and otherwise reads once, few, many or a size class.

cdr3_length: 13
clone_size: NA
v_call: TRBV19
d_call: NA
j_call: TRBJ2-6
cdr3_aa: CASSLDTVNVLTF
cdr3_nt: TGTGCCAGTAGTCTCGACACGGTAAACGTCCTGACTTTC

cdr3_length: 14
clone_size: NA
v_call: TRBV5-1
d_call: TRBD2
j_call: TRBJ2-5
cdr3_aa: CASSLRTSEETQYF
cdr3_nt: TGCGCCAGCAGCTTGAGGACTAGCGAGGAGACCCAGTACTTC

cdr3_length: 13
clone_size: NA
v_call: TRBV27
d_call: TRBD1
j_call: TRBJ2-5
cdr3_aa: CATAQGDGETQYF
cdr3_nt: TGTGCCACGGCACAGGGGGACGGGGAGACCCAGTACTTC

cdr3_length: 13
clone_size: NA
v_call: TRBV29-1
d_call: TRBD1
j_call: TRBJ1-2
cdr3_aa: CSTLGTVNYGYTF
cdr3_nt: TGCAGCACCCTCGGGACAGTTAACTATGGCTACACCTTC

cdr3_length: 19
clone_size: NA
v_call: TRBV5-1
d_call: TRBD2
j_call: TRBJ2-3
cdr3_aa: CASSLRGIAGGRVTDTQYF
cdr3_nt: TGCGCCAGCAGCTTGAGAGGAATAGCGGGGGGGCGGGTCACAGATACGCAGTATTTT

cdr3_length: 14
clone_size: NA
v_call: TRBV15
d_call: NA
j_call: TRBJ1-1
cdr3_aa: CATSRASPNTEAFF
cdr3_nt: TGTGCCACCAGCAGAGCTAGTCCGAACACTGAAGCTTTCTTT

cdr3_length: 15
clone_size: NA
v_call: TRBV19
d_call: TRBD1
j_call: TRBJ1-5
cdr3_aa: CASSSDRGFNQPQHF
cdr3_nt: TGTGCCAGTAGTAGTGACAGGGGGTTTAATCAGCCCCAGCATTTT

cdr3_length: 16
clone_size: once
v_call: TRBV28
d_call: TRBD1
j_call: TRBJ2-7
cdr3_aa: CASSLGQGELSYEQYF
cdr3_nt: TGTGCCAGCAGTCTAGGACAGGGGGAATTGTCCTACGAGCAGTACTTC

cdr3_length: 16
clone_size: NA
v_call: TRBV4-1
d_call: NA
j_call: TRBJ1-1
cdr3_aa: CASSPLGMGLVTEAFF
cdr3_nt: TGCGCCAGCAGCCCTCTTGGGATGGGGCTCGTCACTGAAGCTTTCTTT

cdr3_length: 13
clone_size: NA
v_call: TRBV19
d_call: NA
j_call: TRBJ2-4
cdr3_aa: CASSLTGQIIQYF
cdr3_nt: TGTGCCAGTAGTTTGACAGGACAGATCATTCAGTACTTC

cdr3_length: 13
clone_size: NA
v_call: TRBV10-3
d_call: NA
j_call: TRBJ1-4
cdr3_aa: CAIRAPGNEKLFF
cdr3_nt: TGTGCCATCAGAGCACCCGGGAATGAAAAACTGTTTTTT

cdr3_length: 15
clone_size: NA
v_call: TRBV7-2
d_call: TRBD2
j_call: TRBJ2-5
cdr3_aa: CASAGGGLGGETQYF
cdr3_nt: TGTGCCAGCGCGGGGGGGGGCCTGGGAGGGGAGACCCAGTACTTC

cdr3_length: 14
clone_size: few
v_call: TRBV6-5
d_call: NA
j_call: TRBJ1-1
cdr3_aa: CASSAQGSNTEAFF
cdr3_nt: TGTGCCAGCAGTGCTCAGGGTTCGAACACTGAAGCTTTCTTT

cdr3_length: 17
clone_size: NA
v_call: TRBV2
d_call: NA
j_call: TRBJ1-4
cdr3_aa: CASSDVQIFSTNEKLFF
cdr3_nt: TGTGCCAGCAGTGACGTACAGATCTTTTCAACTAATGAAAAACTGTTTTTT

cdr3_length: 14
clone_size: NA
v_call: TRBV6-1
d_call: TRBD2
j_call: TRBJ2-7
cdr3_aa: CASLWDYSSYEQYF
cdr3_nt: TGTGCCAGCCTATGGGACTATAGCTCCTACGAGCAGTACTTC

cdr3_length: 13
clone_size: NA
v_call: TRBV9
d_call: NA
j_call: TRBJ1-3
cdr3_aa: CASSQGSGNTIYF
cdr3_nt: TGTGCCAGCAGTCAGGGGTCTGGAAACACCATATATTTT

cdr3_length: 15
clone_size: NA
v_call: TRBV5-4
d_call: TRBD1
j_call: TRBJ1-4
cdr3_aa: CASSLKGQGFEKLFF
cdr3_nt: TGTGCCAGCAGCTTAAAGGGACAGGGGTTTGAAAAACTGTTTTTT

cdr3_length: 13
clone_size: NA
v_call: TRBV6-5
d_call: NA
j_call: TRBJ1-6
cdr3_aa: CASSYSRGSPLHF
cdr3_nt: TGTGCCAGCAGTTACTCTAGGGGGTCACCCCTCCACTTT

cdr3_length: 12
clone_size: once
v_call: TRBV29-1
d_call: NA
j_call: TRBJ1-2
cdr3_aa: CSVEEGGYGYTF
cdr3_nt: TGCAGCGTTGAGGAGGGTGGCTATGGCTACACCTTC

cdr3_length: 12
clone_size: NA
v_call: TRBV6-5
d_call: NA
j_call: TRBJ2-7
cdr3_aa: CASSPTGYEQYF
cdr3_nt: TGTGCCAGCAGCCCAACAGGGTACGAGCAGTACTTC

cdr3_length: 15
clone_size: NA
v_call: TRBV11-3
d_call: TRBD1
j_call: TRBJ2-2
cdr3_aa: CASSLEGQGKGELFF
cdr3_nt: TGTGCCAGCAGCTTAGAAGGACAGGGGAAAGGGGAGCTGTTTTTT

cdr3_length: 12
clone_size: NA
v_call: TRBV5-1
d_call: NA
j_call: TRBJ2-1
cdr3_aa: CASSLDRGQQFF
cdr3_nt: TGCGCCAGCAGCTTGGATCGGGGACAACAGTTCTTC

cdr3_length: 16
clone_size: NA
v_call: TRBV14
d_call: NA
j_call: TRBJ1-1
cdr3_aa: CASSHRTAYRSAEAFF
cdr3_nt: TGTGCCAGCAGCCACAGGACAGCTTACCGGAGCGCTGAAGCTTTCTTT

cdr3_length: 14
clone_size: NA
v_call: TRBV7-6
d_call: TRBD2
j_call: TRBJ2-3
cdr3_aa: CASIGSGGPDTQYF
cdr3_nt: TGTGCCAGCATAGGTAGCGGGGGGCCAGATACGCAGTATTTT

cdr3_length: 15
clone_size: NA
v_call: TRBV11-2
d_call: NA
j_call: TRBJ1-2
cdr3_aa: CASSLLTQANYGYTF
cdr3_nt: TGTGCCAGCAGCCTCCTTACACAAGCTAACTATGGCTACACCTTC

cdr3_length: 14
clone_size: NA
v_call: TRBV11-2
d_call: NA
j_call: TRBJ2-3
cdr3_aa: CASSPSSHPGTQYF
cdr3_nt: TGTGCCAGCAGCCCCTCTAGCCACCCCGGGACGCAGTATTTT

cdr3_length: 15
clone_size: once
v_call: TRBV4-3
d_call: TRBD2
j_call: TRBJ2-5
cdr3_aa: CASSLLAGGRETQYF
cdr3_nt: TGCGCCAGCAGCCTGCTAGCGGGGGGGCGAGAGACCCAGTACTTC

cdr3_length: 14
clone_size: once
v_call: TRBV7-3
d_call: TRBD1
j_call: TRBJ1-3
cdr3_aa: CASSLTGIGNTIYF
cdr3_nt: TGTGCCAGCAGCCTGACAGGGATCGGAAACACCATATATTTT

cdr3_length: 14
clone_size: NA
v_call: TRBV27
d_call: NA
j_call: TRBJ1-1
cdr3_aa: CASSSNTGGTEAFF
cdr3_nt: TGTGCCAGCAGTTCCAACACGGGGGGTACTGAAGCTTTCTTT

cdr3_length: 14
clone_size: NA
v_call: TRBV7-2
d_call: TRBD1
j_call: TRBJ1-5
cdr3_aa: CASSLGTGSRPQHF
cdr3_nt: TGTGCCAGCAGCTTAGGGACAGGGTCGCGTCCCCAGCATTTT

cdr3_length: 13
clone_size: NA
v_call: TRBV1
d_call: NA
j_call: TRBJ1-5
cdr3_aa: CTRGMEADQPQHF
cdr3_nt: TGCACCAGGGGAATGGAGGCGGATCAGCCCCAGCATTTT

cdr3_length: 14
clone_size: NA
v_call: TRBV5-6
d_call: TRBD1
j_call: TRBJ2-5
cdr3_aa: CASSRGQGGETQYF
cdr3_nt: TGTGCCAGCAGCCGAGGACAGGGCGGGGAGACCCAGTACTTC

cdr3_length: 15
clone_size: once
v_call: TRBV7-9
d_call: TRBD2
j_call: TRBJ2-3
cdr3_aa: CASSPGLGSTDTQYF
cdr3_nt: TGTGCCAGCAGTCCCGGACTAGGTTCCACAGATACGCAGTATTTT

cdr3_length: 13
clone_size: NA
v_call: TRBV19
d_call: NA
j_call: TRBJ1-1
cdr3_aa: CASSIPGVPLSFF
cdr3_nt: TGTGCCAGTAGTATTCCGGGGGTACCTTTGTCTTTCTTT

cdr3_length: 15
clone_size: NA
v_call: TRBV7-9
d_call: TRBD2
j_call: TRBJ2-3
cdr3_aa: CASSLVGEGTDTQYF
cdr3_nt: TGTGCCAGCAGCTTAGTCGGGGAGGGAACAGATACGCAGTATTTT

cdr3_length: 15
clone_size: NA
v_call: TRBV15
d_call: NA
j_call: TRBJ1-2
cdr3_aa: CATSRDLGGAEGYTF
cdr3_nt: TGTGCCACCAGCAGAGATCTTGGGGGGGCAGAGGGCTACACCTTC

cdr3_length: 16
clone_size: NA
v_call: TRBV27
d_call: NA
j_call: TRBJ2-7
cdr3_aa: CASSLSANTGSYEQYF
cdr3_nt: TGTGCCAGCAGTCTCTCAGCCAATACGGGCTCCTACGAGCAGTACTTC

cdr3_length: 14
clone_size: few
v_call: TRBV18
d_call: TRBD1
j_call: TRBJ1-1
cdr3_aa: CASSLQRDRGRKIF
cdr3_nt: TGTGCCAGCTCACTACAGCGGGACAGGGGGCGGAAAATCTTT

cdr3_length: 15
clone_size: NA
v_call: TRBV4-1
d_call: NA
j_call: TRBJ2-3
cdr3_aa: CASSQESPRADTQYF
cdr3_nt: TGCGCCAGCAGCCAAGAATCTCCGAGGGCGGATACGCAGTATTTT

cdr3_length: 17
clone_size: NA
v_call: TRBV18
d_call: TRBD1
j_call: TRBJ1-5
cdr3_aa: CASSPFSIGGTEQPQHF
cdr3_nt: TGTGCCAGCTCACCATTCTCGATAGGGGGCACGGAACAGCCCCAGCATTTT

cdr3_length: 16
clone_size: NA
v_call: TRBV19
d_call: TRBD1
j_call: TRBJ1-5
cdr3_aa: CASSTGQVINHKPQHF
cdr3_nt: TGTGCCAGTAGTACCGGACAGGTAATCAATCATAAGCCCCAGCATTTT

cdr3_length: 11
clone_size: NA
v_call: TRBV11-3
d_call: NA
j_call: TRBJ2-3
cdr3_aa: CASTDRDTQYF
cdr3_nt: TGTGCCAGCACCGATAGAGATACGCAGTATTTT

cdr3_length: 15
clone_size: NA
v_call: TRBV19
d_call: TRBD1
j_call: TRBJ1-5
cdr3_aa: CASSPDRGRNQPQHF
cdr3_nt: TGTGCCAGTAGTCCAGACAGGGGACGCAATCAGCCCCAGCATTTT

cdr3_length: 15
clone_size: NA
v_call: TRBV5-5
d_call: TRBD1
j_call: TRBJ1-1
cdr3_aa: CASSLARTGMPEAFF
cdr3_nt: TGTGCCAGCAGCTTGGCCAGGACAGGGATGCCTGAAGCTTTCTTT

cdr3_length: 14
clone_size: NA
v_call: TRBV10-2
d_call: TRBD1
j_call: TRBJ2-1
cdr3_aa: CAINPGQGPTRQFF
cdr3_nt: TGCGCCATCAATCCGGGACAGGGTCCCACCAGGCAGTTCTTC

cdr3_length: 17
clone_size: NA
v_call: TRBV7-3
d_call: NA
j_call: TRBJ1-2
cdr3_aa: CASSLGPVDGRNYGYTF
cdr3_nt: TGTGCCAGCAGCTTAGGGCCAGTCGACGGCCGCAACTATGGCTACACCTTC

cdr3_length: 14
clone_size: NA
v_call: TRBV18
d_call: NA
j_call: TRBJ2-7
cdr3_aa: CASSLRGGRDEQYF
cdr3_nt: TGTGCCAGCTCACTCCGCGGGGGCAGGGACGAGCAGTACTTC

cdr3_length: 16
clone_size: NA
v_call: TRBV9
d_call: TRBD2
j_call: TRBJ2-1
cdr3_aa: CASSVVVGGGANEQFF
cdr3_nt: TGTGCCAGCAGCGTTGTTGTGGGCGGGGGGGCCAATGAGCAGTTCTTC

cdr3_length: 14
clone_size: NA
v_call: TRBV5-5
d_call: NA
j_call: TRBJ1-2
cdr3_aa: CASSLATAGNGYTF
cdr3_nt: TGTGCCAGCAGCTTGGCCACGGCAGGGAATGGCTACACCTTC

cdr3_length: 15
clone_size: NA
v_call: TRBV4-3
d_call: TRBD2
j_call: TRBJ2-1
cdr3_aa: CASSLAGGSYNEQFF
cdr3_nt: TGCGCCAGCAGCCTAGCGGGGGGATCCTACAATGAGCAGTTCTTC

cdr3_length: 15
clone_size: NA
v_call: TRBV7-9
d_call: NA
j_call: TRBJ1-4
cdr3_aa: CASGWQVATNEKLFF
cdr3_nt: TGTGCCAGCGGGTGGCAGGTTGCAACTAATGAAAAACTGTTTTTT

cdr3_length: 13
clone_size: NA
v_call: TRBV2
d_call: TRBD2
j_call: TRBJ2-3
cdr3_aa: CASKSGVEDTQYF
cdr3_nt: TGTGCCAGCAAAAGCGGGGTGGAAGATACGCAGTATTTT

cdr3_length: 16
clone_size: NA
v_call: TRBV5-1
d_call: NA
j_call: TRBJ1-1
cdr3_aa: CASSLDPAGLNTEAFF
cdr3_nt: TGCGCCAGCAGCTTGGATCCCGCAGGGCTGAACACTGAAGCTTTCTTT